This is a list of T cell receptor beta chains from one sample in a study of molecular identifiers for immune sequencing clone quantification. TCRdb itself ran the PCR reads through MiXCR, one entry per CDR3 protein. This table holds approximately 550,000 distinct CDR3 sequences, 20% to 25% found once. Sequencing was carried out using naive CD8+ T cells from blood, with Jurkat cell RNA spiked in. These TCRs come from a human donor in good health. Some libraries in this study had Jurkat cell RNA spiked in. Both conserved end residues are part of each CDR3. The D gene is left open where the match is weak. Rows give clone size only sometimes, using once, few, many, or a class for an expanded clone.

clone_size j_call v_call d_call cdr3_nt cdr3_aa
few TRBJ2-1 TRBV4-3 NA TGCGCCAGCAGCCAAGAGGAGGGGGCAAGCTCCTACAATGAGCAGTTCTTC CASSQEEGASSYNEQFF
NA TRBJ2-7 TRBV30 TRBD2 TGTGCCTGGAGTGCCCCGTGGACTAGCGGGATCTACGAGCATTACTTC CAWSAPWTSGIYEHYF
many TRBJ1-5 TRBV7-9 TRBD1 TGTGCCAGCAGTTCGACAGGGTCCAATCAGCCCCAGCATTTT CASSSTGSNQPQHF
many TRBJ2-1 TRBV6-6 NA TGTGCCAGCAGTTACGTGGTAGCGGACAATGAGCAGTTCTTC CASSYVVADNEQFF
few TRBJ2-7 TRBV3-1 TRBD2 TGTGCCAGCAGCTCTACTAGCGACCCAACCTACGAGCAGTACTTC CASSSTSDPTYEQYF
many TRBJ1-5 TRBV30 NA TGTGCCTGGAGCTTGACTGGTTTAGCAAATCAGCCCCAGCATTTT CAWSLTGLANQPQHF
many TRBJ2-5 TRBV28 TRBD1 TGTGCCAGCAAGTACAGGGGATCAAAGGGCCAAGAGACCCAGTACTTC CASKYRGSKGQETQYF
many TRBJ2-1 TRBV14 TRBD2 TGTGCCAGCAGCCATGGCCCGGGACTAGCGGGAGGTGAGCAGTTCTTC CASSHGPGLAGGEQFF
few TRBJ2-4 TRBV19 NA TGTGCCAGTAGTAAGGGGGGTAGGTCCGAAAACATTCAGTACTTC CASSKGGRSENIQYF
many TRBJ2-7 TRBV29-1 NA TGCAGCATGAGGGTCCGGGAAGGTGGATCCTACGAGCAGTACTTC CSMRVREGGSYEQYF
NA TRBJ1-5 TRBV6-6 TRBD1 TGTGCCAGCAGTTACTCGATCACAGGGGACAGCAATCAGCCCCAGCATTTT CASSYSITGDSNQPQHF
few TRBJ2-1 TRBV27 NA TGTGCCAGCAGTTTTGTGTCGCCGGCGCCCGAGGAGCAGTTCTTC CASSFVSPAPEEQFF
many TRBJ2-3 TRBV13 TRBD1 TGTGCCAGCAGCTCAGACGGACAGGGCGCAGATACGCAGTATTTT CASSSDGQGADTQYF
NA TRBJ1-1 TRBV11-2 NA TGTGCCAGCAGCCTAGGAGCCTTACTCACTGAAGCTTTCTTT CASSLGALLTEAFF
NA TRBJ2-2 TRBV10-3 TRBD2 TGTGCCATCAGTGAGTTCAGTAGCGGGGGACCTGGCGGGGAGCTGTTTTTT CAISEFSSGGPGGELFF
NA TRBJ2-1 TRBV2 NA TGTGCCAGCCAAAACCGGGGCTACTCCTACAATGAGCAGTTCTTC CASQNRGYSYNEQFF
NA TRBJ2-5 TRBV5-3 NA TGTGCCAGCCCCCTCCTAGCGCCGGCGGGGGAGACCCAGTACTTC CASPLLAPAGETQYF
NA TRBJ2-7 TRBV30 NA TGTGCCTGGGGACCCGGGACATTTTACGAGCAGTACTTC CAWGPGTFYEQYF
NA TRBJ2-3 TRBV12-3/TRBV12-4 TRBD2 TGTGCCAGCAGTGGACAGCGGGGGGGCCAAGATACGCAGTATTTT CASSGQRGGQDTQYF
NA TRBJ2-7 TRBV9 TRBD1 TGTGCCAGCAGCGCGGGACAGGGGAACTACGAGCAGTGCTTC CASSAGQGNYEQCF
NA TRBJ2-2 TRBV7-6 NA TGTGCCAGCAGCTTAGGGGCCGGGGGTAGCACCGGGGAGCTGTTTTTT CASSLGAGGSTGELFF
many TRBJ2-3 TRBV24-1 NA TGTGCCACCAGCGGCTGGGGAGGAGCTAGCACAGATACGCAGTATTTT CATSGWGGASTDTQYF
NA TRBJ2-7 TRBV7-6 NA TGTGCCAGCAGCCCAGGGGACCTCTACGAGCAGTACTTC CASSPGDLYEQYF
NA TRBJ1-1 TRBV15 TRBD1 TGTGCCACCAGCGGAGACAGGGTAGATACGGACACTGAAGCTTTCTTT CATSGDRVDTDTEAFF
many TRBJ2-3 TRBV10-3 TRBD2 TGTGCCATCAGTGAGTCGTCTAGCGGGGAAACAGATACGCAGTATTTT CAISESSSGETDTQYF
NA TRBJ1-3 TRBV20-1 NA TGCAGTGCCCTCAGGGCTCTCTCCGGAAACACCATATATTTT CSALRALSGNTIYF
NA TRBJ2-3 TRBV24-1 NA TGTGCCACCAGGGAGCAAGATACGCAGTATTTT CATREQDTQYF
many TRBJ2-7 TRBV5-6 TRBD2 TGTGCCAGCAGCCAGACTAGCCAGCCCGGCAGCGAGCAGTACTTC CASSQTSQPGSEQYF
NA TRBJ2-1 TRBV19 NA TGTGCCAGTAGTTCGGGACCTCCAGGCAATGAGCAGTTCTTC CASSSGPPGNEQFF
many TRBJ2-5 TRBV25-1 TRBD2 TGTGCCAGCACAGCGGGAGGAGAGACCCAGTACTTC CASTAGGETQYF
NA TRBJ2-5 TRBV30 NA TGTACCTGGAGTGTAGCGGAGACCCAGTACTTC CTWSVAETQYF
few TRBJ1-5 TRBV7-2 NA TGTGCCAGCAGCACTTACAGAATGAGCAATCAGCCCCAGCATTTT CASSTYRMSNQPQHF
few TRBJ2-2 TRBV4-3 TRBD2 TGCGCCAGCAGCCAAGATGGGCTAGCGGGGGGGATCACCGGGGAGCTGTTTTTT CASSQDGLAGGITGELFF
few TRBJ1-2 TRBV27 NA TGTGCCAGCAGTACAGGGAAATATGGCTACACCTTC CASSTGKYGYTF
many TRBJ2-7 TRBV2 NA TGTGCCAGCAGTGTCTACGGGAGCTACGAGCAGTACTTC CASSVYGSYEQYF
few TRBJ1-1 TRBV9 NA TGTGCCAGCAGCGTAGACGGGGTGGGGCAGGGGCTCTCAAACACTGAAGCTTTCTTT CASSVDGVGQGLSNTEAFF
few TRBJ1-1 TRBV6-5 TRBD1 TGTGCCAGCAGTCACAATACAGGGGGCTGGACTGAAGCTTTCTTT CASSHNTGGWTEAFF
many TRBJ1-1 TRBV7-9 NA TGTGCCAGCAGCTTAGGGGACTACACTGAAGCTTTCTTT CASSLGDYTEAFF
many TRBJ1-1 TRBV4-1 NA TGCGCCAGCAGCTCCGGGCCAAGCACTGAAGCTTTCTTT CASSSGPSTEAFF
few TRBJ2-1 TRBV7-2 TRBD1 TGTGCCAGCATTCCCCGGGACAGGGGGGCGAATGAGCAGTTCTTC CASIPRDRGANEQFF
few TRBJ2-3 TRBV5-1 TRBD2 TGCGCCAGCAAATGGACTAGCGGTAGCACAGATACGCGGTATTTT CASKWTSGSTDTRYF
many TRBJ2-7 TRBV13 TRBD2 TGTGCCAGCAGCTACGGACTAGCGGGGGGGCCGAACAACGAGCAGTACTTC CASSYGLAGGPNNEQYF
NA TRBJ2-1 TRBV27 TRBD2 TGTGCCAGCAGTTTAACCCAACTAGCGGCCCACAATGAGCAGTTCTTC CASSLTQLAAHNEQFF
few TRBJ2-1 TRBV25-1 TRBD2 TGTGCCAGCCCCCGGGCTAGCGGGGTATACAATGAGCAGTTCTTC CASPRASGVYNEQFF
NA TRBJ2-2 TRBV6-4 NA TGTGCCAGCCAAACAGGGAACACCGGGGAGCTGCTTTTT CASQTGNTGELLF
NA TRBJ2-7 TRBV7-6 TRBD1 TGTGCCAGCAGCCCGGGACAGGGTTCGTGCGAGCAGTACTTC CASSPGQGSCEQYF
NA TRBJ1-5 TRBV11-2 NA TGTGCCAGCGCCAAAATGGGGGGGGTAGAGCCCCAGCATTTT CASAKMGGVEPQHF
many TRBJ2-7 TRBV7-9 NA TGTGCCAGCAGCCTAGGAGGAACCCACTACGAGCAGTACTTC CASSLGGTHYEQYF
many TRBJ2-5 TRBV7-9 TRBD2 TGCGCCAGCAGCTCAGGACTAGCGGGGGGGCAAGAGACCCAGTACTTC CASSSGLAGGQETQYF
many TRBJ2-3 TRBV6-5 NA TGTGCCAGCAGTTACTCTAAGAGGGCCGCCACAGATACGCAGTATTTT CASSYSKRAATDTQYF
many TRBJ1-1 TRBV20-1 NA TGCAGTGCTAGAGAGGAGGGCGGCACTGAAGCTTTCTTT CSAREEGGTEAFF
many TRBJ1-1 TRBV6-2/TRBV6-3 NA TGTGCCAGCAGGCTTTTGGTCACTGAAGCTTTCTTT CASRLLVTEAFF
many TRBJ2-7 TRBV28 NA TGTGCCAGCAGACGCCTCTTACCGACAGGCGAGCAGTACTTC CASRRLLPTGEQYF
many TRBJ2-1 TRBV7-2 NA TGTGCCAGCAGCCCACGACAGATCTCCTACAATGAGCAGTTCTTC CASSPRQISYNEQFF
many TRBJ2-7 TRBV30 NA TGTGCCTGGGGACCGGGACTCCTGTACCCCGAGCAGTACTTC CAWGPGLLYPEQYF
many TRBJ2-7 TRBV4-3 NA TGCGCCAGCAGCCAAGATCTTGAGGGGTCCCCCTACGAGCAGTACTTC CASSQDLEGSPYEQYF
many TRBJ2-7 TRBV10-3 NA TGTGCCATCAGCGGACGGTCGAGCTCCTACGAGCAGTACTTC CAISGRSSSYEQYF
NA TRBJ2-7 TRBV5-8 NA TGTGCCAGCAGCTTGGCCTTCGACGAGCAGTACTTC CASSLAFDEQYF
NA TRBJ2-7 TRBV2 NA TGTGCCAGCAGCTCCCCACTGTTTGGCGCCTACGAGCAGTACTTC CASSSPLFGAYEQYF